Each of the 18 T cell receptor beta chains below was sequenced from the same sample in a study of blood T cells in healthy people across ages. Sample-barcoded 5' priming and a J-beta primer mix drove a second PCR of about 6 to 12 cycles. TCRdb used MiXCR to reprocess the 5' RACE reads, holding one entry per CDR3 protein. The sample includes roughly 730,000 distinct CDR3 sequences, around three fifths of them seen just once. Sequencing was carried out using blood. The receptors originated from a man between 40 and 49 years old in good health.

The chain employs TRBV5-1 and TRBJ2-7; 14 bases align to TRBD2. CDR1 and CDR2 from the germline V gene are SGHRS and YFSETQ. The CDR3 extends over 16 amino acids. The V segment lost 4 bases and the J segment 3 bases; nucleotides outside the gene matches: 6. Written as DNA, the CDR3 is TGCGCCAGCAGCGGGGGACTAGCGGGAGCTAGCTACGAGCAGTACTTC. This gives the protein CASSGGLAGASYEQYF.

The CDR3 nucleotides are TGTGCCAGCAGTGAACGGGAGGGCTATAATGAGCAGTTCTTC. This translates into CASSEREGYNEQFF. The gene calls are TRBV6-5 and TRBJ2-1, with 8 bases that match TRBD2. In germline, CDR1 is MNHEY, CDR2 SVGAGI. This CDR3 has 14 amino acids. The J segment lost 7 bases and the V segment lost 5 bases, leaving 7 bases of the junction unmatched.

This clonotype was observed a handful of times. V usage is TRBV7-2 and J usage is TRBJ1-4; the D is unclear. Trimming left V 3 bases short and J 7 bases short, with 9 bases between. The CDR3 length is 13 residues. Germline-derived CDR1 and CDR2 are SGHTA and FQGNSA. As DNA, the CDR3 is TGTGCCAGCAGCTTTCTGGGTTCTGAAAAACTGTTTTTT. This codes for CASSFLGSEKLFF.

This clonotype was detected many times. This sequence joins TRBV18 and TRBJ2-5; no clear D gene. The CDR3 is 11 residues long. The germline V and J ends were trimmed by 8 bases and 4 bases, with 8 bases remaining between them. Germline-derived CDR1 and CDR2 are KGHSH and LQKENI. In DNA form, the CDR3 reads TGTGCCAGCAGCCCCGGAGAGACCCAGTACTTC. Translation: CASSPGETQYF.

On this clonotype: A much larger clone differs from this one at a single base, so this may be a read error. This chain connects TRBV20-1 to TRBJ2-7, with 14 bases lining up with TRBD2. The J call may not be correct, given that the DNA end is closer to TRBJ2-5. The CDR3 runs to 18 residues. Germline CDR1 DFQATT, CDR2 SNEGSKA (reference sequence). CDR3 bases: TGCAGTTCTCCAAAAGGGGGGACTAGCGGGAGAGGGGGAGAGACCCAGTACTTC. Translating it yields CSSPKGGTSGRGGETQYF.

This clonotype has only a few counts. The J gene is TRBJ1-1, the V gene TRBV5-1; TRBD1 matches 8 bases. Losses at the gene ends were 4 bases for V and 4 bases for J; bases not matched to a gene: 3. The CDR3 consists of 13 residues. CDR1 and CDR2 (germline): SGHRS, YFSETQ. The CDR3 loop is CASSQGQGTEAFF. The CDR3 DNA sequence: TGCGCCAGCAGCCAAGGACAGGGCACTGAAGCTTTCTTT.

The chain combines TRBV6-1 with TRBJ2-5; unclear D gene. Deletions cut 1 base from V and 2 bases from J, with 8 bases between. Germline assignment: CDR1 MNHNS and CDR2 SASEGT. The CDR3 spans 14 residues. CDR3 DNA: TGTGCCAGCAGTGAAGGGGAACCACAAGAGACCCAGTACTTC. Protein sequence: CASSEGEPQETQYF.

The rearrangement uses TRBV6-6 and TRBJ1-2; TRBD1 might be the D (5 bases). The V and J ends lost 4 bases and 4 bases respectively, with 16 bases between them. CDR1 and CDR2 (germline): MNHNY, SVGAGI (reference sequence). This CDR3 region has 15 residues. CDR3 in DNA: TGTGCCAGCAGTTCCTCACCAACAGGAAGCTATGGCTACACCTTC. This codes for CASSSSPTGSYGYTF.

The chain recombines TRBV28 with TRBJ2-7, with D perhaps matching TRBD2 (6 bases). This CDR3 is 16 amino acids long. The ends were cut back, 8 bases at V and 1 base at J, with 21 bases in the middle. Germline V gene lookup returns CDR1 MDHEN and CDR2 SYDVKM. CDR3 nucleotides: TGTGCCAGCCATCCTATGGCGGCGGGATCTTCCTACGAGCAGTACTTC. It specifies CASHPMAAGSSYEQYF.

This clonotype was observed a handful of times. The chain recombines TRBV7-2 with TRBJ2-5, with D hard to call. V was shortened by 3 bases and J by 5 bases, with 7 bases between the two germline ends. Germline-derived CDR1 and CDR2 are SGHTA and FQGNSA. This CDR3 has 12 residues. The CDR3 sequence: CASSFSPETQYF. The CDR3 DNA reads TGTGCCAGCAGCTTCTCCCCCGAGACCCAGTACTTC.

The V call is TRBV7-2, the J call TRBJ2-7; TRBD2 agrees at 7 bases. V shed 6 bases, J shed 3 bases, and the junction held 8 bases outside the gene matches. This CDR3 is built from 14 residues. CDR1 SGHTA and CDR2 FQGNSA come from the germline V gene. CDR3 in DNA: TGTGCCAGCAGGTCCAGCGGGATCTTCTACGAGCAGTACTTC. Translating it yields CASRSSGIFYEQYF.

This clonotype was found a few times. The chain couples TRBV12-5 to TRBJ1-2; D not resolved. The CDR3 is 14 residues long. V was clipped by 6 bases and J by 2 bases, with 13 bases between them. The V gene's germline CDR1 is LGHNT and CDR2 FRNRAP. The CDR3 nucleotides read TGTGCTAGTGGCCCGAGTTTATCAAACTATGGCTACACCTTC. It is translated as CASGPSLSNYGYTF.

The chain joins TRBV2 to TRBJ2-3; D remains unclear. V lost 0 bases, J lost 6 bases, and 16 bases lay in between. The CDR3 runs to 16 residues. Per germline, CDR1 SNHLY and CDR2 FYNNEI. The CDR3 sequence is CASSEASIIDDDTQYF. The DNA for the CDR3 is TGTGCCAGCAGTGAAGCTTCCATTATTGACGATGATACGCAGTATTTT.

The rearrangement uses TRBV3-1 and TRBJ2-3; 9 bases fit TRBD2. Germline CDR1 and CDR2: LGHDT and YNNKEL (reference sequence). This CDR3 has 16 amino acids. V shed 4 bases and J 4 bases; nucleotides not matched to a gene: 9. The CDR3 loop is CASSPVAGGSADTQYF. CDR3 DNA: TGTGCCAGCAGCCCGGTCGCGGGGGGGAGCGCAGATACGCAGTATTTT.

This chain links TRBV6-5 with TRBJ2-3; 9 bases line up with TRBD2. CDR1 and CDR2 from the germline V gene are MNHEY and SVGAGI. The V segment lost 2 bases and the J segment 2 bases; nucleotides outside the gene matches: 20. This CDR3 contains 21 residues. CDR3 in DNA: TGTGCCAGCAGTTACACTAGCGGGCTTGGAGGTACCTTTACTCTCACAGATACGCAGTATTTT. Its protein is CASSYTSGLGGTFTLTDTQYF.

This chain joins TRBV11-2 and TRBJ1-5; possible D gene TRBD1, 5 bases. The CDR3 spans 16 residues. Trimming shortened V by 3 bases and J by 2 bases, and 14 bases separated the two germline ends. Germline assignment: CDR1 SGHAT and CDR2 FQNNGV. The CDR3 nucleotides read TGTGCCAGCAGCTTCGGGGGTTCTGGAGGCAATCAGCCCCAGCATTTT. It codes for CASSFGGSGGNQPQHF.

The rearrangement joins TRBV27 to TRBJ2-1; no reliable D call. The CDR3 covers 15 residues. V was clipped by 7 bases and J by 1 base, with 14 bases between them. From germline, CDR1 is MNHEY and CDR2 SMNVEV (reference sequence). The CDR3 loop reads CASISLPISYNEQFF. CDR3 sequence (DNA): TGTGCCAGCATATCACTACCTATTTCCTACAATGAGCAGTTCTTC.

The CDR3, as DNA: TGCAACGTGAGGGTTACAGATACGCAGTATTTT. It yields the protein CNVRVTDTQYF. The chain carries TRBV29-1 and TRBJ2-3, with D possibly matching TRBD2 (5 bases). The CDR3 has 11 residues. Germline V gene sequence: CDR1 SQVTM, CDR2 ANQGSEA.